This is a list of T cell receptor beta chains from one sample in a study of cytomegalovirus exposure and HLA in healthy donors. Produced via immunoSEQ multiplex PCR; TCRdb's table is partial and in-frame only. The data show roughly 110,000 clones, 70% to 80% seen once. Sequenced: PBMCs. Receptor source: a woman younger than 30 in good health and CMV-seropositive. CDR3s include the opening cysteine and the closing phenylalanine or tryptophan. Each record gives: CDR3 length, D gene, V gene, J gene, clone size, CDR3 DNA, CDR3 protein. The D gene is left open where the match is weak. Expanded clones are given a class, and other clones once, few, many or no size at all.

16	-	TRBV6-1	TRBJ1-1	-	TGTGCCAGCAGTGAATATCAGGGGAATCGGAACACTGAAGCTTTCTTT	CASSEYQGNRNTEAFF
14	TRBD1	TRBV4-1	TRBJ2-7	-	TGCGCCAGCAGCCTCCGGACAGGGAGCCACGAGCAGTACTTC	CASSLRTGSHEQYF
15	TRBD1	TRBV7-9	TRBJ1-1	-	TGTGCCAGCAGCTTGTACAACAGGGGGCATACTGAAGCTTTCTTT	CASSLYNRGHTEAFF
17	-	TRBV5-1	TRBJ2-3	-	TGCGCCAGCAGCTTGGATCCCCCAGGGGCCATCACAGATACGCAGTATTTT	CASSLDPPGAITDTQYF
14	-	TRBV11-2	TRBJ2-7	-	TGTGCCAGCAGACATCCGGACTTTGGGTACGAGCAGTACTTC	CASRHPDFGYEQYF
13	TRBD1	TRBV30	TRBJ1-1	few	TGTGCCTGGAACAGGGGAGGAGGGACTGAAGCTTTCTTT	CAWNRGGGTEAFF
24	TRBD2	TRBV23-1	TRBJ2-3	-	TGCGCCAGCAGTCATTCCGGCTCGAGCGGGACTAGCGGGAGGGCCTCGCAGATCCCAGATACGCAGTATTTT	CASSHSGSSGTSGRASQIPDTQYF
16	TRBD2	TRBV18	TRBJ2-7	-	TGTGCCAGCTCACTGAGGACGGCGGCCAGCGGGAACGAGCAGTACTTC	CASSLRTAASGNEQYF
13	TRBD1	TRBV6-6	TRBJ2-7	few	TGTGCCAGCAGTACCGGGACAGAGCGTCCCCAGTACTTC	CASSTGTERPQYF
19	TRBD1	TRBV4-1	TRBJ2-6	-	TGCGCCAGCAGCCGAAGTCCACAGGGGTTTCACTCTGGGGCCAACGTCCTGACTTTC	CASSRSPQGFHSGANVLTF
15	TRBD1	TRBV6-1	TRBJ2-1	-	TGTGCCAGCGGCCGGGGACAGGGTGTCTACAATGAGCAGTTCTTC	CASGRGQGVYNEQFF
14	-	TRBV5-1	TRBJ1-5	-	TGCGCCAGCAGCTTGGTAGGGGGCAATCAGCCCCAGCATTTT	CASSLVGGNQPQHF
15	TRBD2	TRBV6-1	TRBJ2-7	-	TGTGCCAGCAGGGAGGTGGCTAGCGGCTCCTACGAGCAGTACTTC	CASREVASGSYEQYF
17	-	TRBV7-2	TRBJ1-3	-	TGTGCCAGCAGCTTAGGAGGCGAGCAACACTCTGGAAACACCATATATTTT	CASSLGGEQHSGNTIYF
14	-	TRBV7-2	TRBJ2-7	-	TGTGCCAGCACCAAACCATCGGGGTTCGGCGAGCAGTACTTC	CASTKPSGFGEQYF
14	TRBD1	TRBV5-1	TRBJ1-4	-	TGCGCCAGCAGCCTAGGACAGGGGTCGGAAAAACTGTTTTTT	CASSLGQGSEKLFF
14	TRBD2	TRBV7-9	TRBJ2-7	-	TGTGCCAGCAGGAGGTCGGGAGGGCAGGGCGAGCAGTACTTC	CASRRSGGQGEQYF
18	TRBD2	TRBV4-2	TRBJ2-3	-	TGTGCCAGCAGCCAAGACGGGACTAGCGGGAGGGGAACAGATACGCAGTATTTT	CASSQDGTSGRGTDTQYF
17	TRBD1	TRBV10-1	TRBJ2-1	-	TGCGCCAGCAGTGAGACCCGGGACAGGGGTTATCGTAATGAGCAGTTCTTC	CASSETRDRGYRNEQFF
18	-	TRBV19	TRBJ1-5	-	TGTGCCAGTAGTCTCCGAGCGAGGGGACATAATAGCAATCAGCCCCAGCATTTT	CASSLRARGHNSNQPQHF
14	-	TRBV2	TRBJ1-5	few	TGTGCCAGCAGTGAAGCTCAGGGGTATCAGCCCCAGCATTTT	CASSEAQGYQPQHF
14	TRBD2	TRBV5-7	TRBJ2-7	-	TGTGCCAGCAGCTTACTAGCGGTATACTACGAGCAGTACTTC	CASSLLAVYYEQYF
15	-	TRBV27	TRBJ1-5	-	TGTGCCAGCAGTTTCAGCGGGCATAAAAATCAGCCCCAGCATTTT	CASSFSGHKNQPQHF
18	TRBD1	TRBV27	TRBJ1-4	few	TGTGCCAGCAAGAAAGGGGGCGGTGAGCTTGGGATTAATGAAAAACTGTTTTTT	CASKKGGGELGINEKLFF
13	TRBD1	TRBV2	TRBJ1-1	few	TGTGCCAGCAGGTACAGGGGGAACACTGAAGCTTTCTTT	CASRYRGNTEAFF
15	TRBD1	TRBV9	TRBJ2-5	-	TGTGCCAGCAGCCCGGGACAGCCTCACCAAGAGACCCAGTACTTC	CASSPGQPHQETQYF
14	TRBD2	TRBV5-4	TRBJ2-3	once	TGTGCCAGCTCTCCTAGCGGGGACACAGATACGCAGTATTTT	CASSPSGDTDTQYF
12	-	TRBV28	TRBJ1-1	-	TGTGCCTGCTACAGGGTGAACACTGAAGCTTTCTTT	CACYRVNTEAFF
13	-	TRBV5-1	TRBJ2-7	-	TGCGCCAGCAGCATGACAGGAAACTACGAGCAGTACTTC	CASSMTGNYEQYF
15	-	TRBV5-4	TRBJ2-1	-	TGTGCCAGCAGACGAGAAGGGCTCAGCGGTAGTGAGCAGTTCTTC	CASRREGLSGSEQFF
21	TRBD2	TRBV27	TRBJ2-3	-	TGTGCCAGCAGTTTAACGCCCGGACTAGCGGGAGGACGGTTTGGGACAGATACGCAGTATTTT	CASSLTPGLAGGRFGTDTQYF
12	-	TRBV7-9	TRBJ2-5	-	TGTTCCAGCAGCCAAGAGGGAGAGACCCAGTACTTC	CSSSQEGETQYF
16	TRBD1	TRBV19	TRBJ1-3	-	TGTGCCAGTAGTCCGTACGGGACAGGGTCTGGAAACACCATATATTTT	CASSPYGTGSGNTIYF
14	TRBD1	TRBV6-5	TRBJ2-7	-	TGTGCCAGCAGTTACGCCAGGGGGCTCTACGAGCAGTACTTC	CASSYARGLYEQYF
16	-	TRBV7-8	TRBJ1-1	-	TGTGCCAGTGCAGACCTAGTGAGTCGGGTAAAGGCTGAAGCTTTCTTT	CASADLVSRVKAEAFF
15	-	TRBV27	TRBJ2-7	-	TGTGCCAGCAGTCCCCTTCCACAGAGCTCCTACGAGCAGTACTTC	CASSPLPQSSYEQYF
15	-	TRBV7-9	TRBJ2-7	once	TGTGCCAGCAGTTCCGAACGGGATAGCTCCTACGAGCAGTACTTC	CASSSERDSSYEQYF
15	TRBD2	TRBV7-3	TRBJ2-5	once	TGTGCCAGCAGCTTAGGCGGGAGGGGGCTAGAGACCCAGTACTTC	CASSLGGRGLETQYF
17	TRBD1	TRBV15	TRBJ1-5	-	TGTGCCACCAGCAGAGGAAGACAGGGGAGTAGCAATCAGCCCCAGCATTTT	CATSRGRQGSSNQPQHF
14	TRBD2	TRBV10-1	TRBJ2-2	-	TGCGCCAGCAGTTACACTAGCGTTGGCGGGGAGCTGTTTTTT	CASSYTSVGGELFF
15	-	TRBV15	TRBJ1-3	-	TGTGCCACCAGCAGAGAACCCAGGGCCGGAAACACCATATATTTT	CATSREPRAGNTIYF
14	TRBD1	TRBV6-1	TRBJ2-3	-	TGTGCCAGCCGATGGGACAGGGTATCAGATACGCAGTATTTT	CASRWDRVSDTQYF
14	-	TRBV27	TRBJ2-5	-	TGTGCCAGCAGTGAGTTGGGGGGAAAAGAGACCCAGTACTTC	CASSELGGKETQYF
13	-	TRBV7-6	TRBJ1-1	-	TGTGCCAGCAGCCCGCCCCCCGGGATAGAAGCTTTCTTT	CASSPPPGIEAFF
14	-	TRBV5-1	TRBJ1-1	few	TGCGCCAGCAGCTTGGCCAGGGCGGACACTGAAGCTTTCTTT	CASSLARADTEAFF
16	TRBD2	TRBV27	TRBJ2-7	-	TGTGCCAGCAGTAGACTATTGGCGGGAGGCCCCTACGAGCAGTACTTC	CASSRLLAGGPYEQYF
14	-	TRBV5-1	TRBJ2-1	-	TGCGCCAGCAGCTTGGACAGGGTTAACAATGAGCAGTTCTTC	CASSLDRVNNEQFF
13	-	TRBV6-1	TRBJ2-7	-	TGTGCCAGCAACGCCCAGTCCCTCTACGAGCAGTACTTC	CASNAQSLYEQYF
18	-	TRBV10-3	TRBJ2-7	-	TGTGCCATCAGTGAGCTCATGATAGGACAGGGACTAGCCGGCGAGCAGTACTTC	CAISELMIGQGLAGEQYF
13	-	TRBV6-1	TRBJ2-3	few	TGTGCCAGCAGTACCCCAGGGACAGATACGCAGTATTTT	CASSTPGTDTQYF
15	-	TRBV6-5	TRBJ1-4	-	TGTGCCAGCAGTTCGTTCTTGGGGAGAATTGAAAAACTGTTTTTT	CASSSFLGRIEKLFF
15	TRBD1	TRBV27	TRBJ2-6	-	TGTGCCAGCAAAAAACAGGGGTCCGGGGCCAACGTCCTGACTTTC	CASKKQGSGANVLTF